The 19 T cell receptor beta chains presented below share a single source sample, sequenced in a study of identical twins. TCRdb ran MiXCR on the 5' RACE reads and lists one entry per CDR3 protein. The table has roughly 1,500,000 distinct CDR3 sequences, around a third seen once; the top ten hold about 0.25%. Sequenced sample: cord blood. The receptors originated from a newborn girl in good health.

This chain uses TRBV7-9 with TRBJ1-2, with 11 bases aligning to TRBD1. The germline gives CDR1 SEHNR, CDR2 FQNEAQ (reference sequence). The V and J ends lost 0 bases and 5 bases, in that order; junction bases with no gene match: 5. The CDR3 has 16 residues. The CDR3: CASSLAGQGENYGYTF. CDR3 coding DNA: TGTGCCAGCAGCTTAGCGGGACAGGGGGAGAATTATGGCTACACCTTC.

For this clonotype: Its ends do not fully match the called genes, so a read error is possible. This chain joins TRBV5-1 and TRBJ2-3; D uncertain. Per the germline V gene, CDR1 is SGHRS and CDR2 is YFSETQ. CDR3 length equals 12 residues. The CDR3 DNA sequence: TGCGCCGGCAGTGAAAGCACAGATACGCAGTATTTT. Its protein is CAGSESTDTQYF.

CDR3 coding DNA: TGTGCCAGCAGCGGGGCCCGGGGCTCCTACAATGAGCAGTTCTTC. Translating it yields CASSGARGSYNEQFF. The genes are TRBV12-3 or TRBV12-4 and TRBJ2-1, with D perhaps matching TRBD1 or TRBD2 (5 bases each). V gave up 6 bases and J gave up 0 bases, with 12 bases separating them. The CDR3 has 15 residues.

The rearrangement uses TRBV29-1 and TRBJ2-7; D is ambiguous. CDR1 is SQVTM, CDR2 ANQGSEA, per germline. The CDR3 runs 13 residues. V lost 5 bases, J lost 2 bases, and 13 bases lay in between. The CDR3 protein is CSVLHQYPYEQYF. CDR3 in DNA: TGCAGCGTTTTACACCAGTACCCCTACGAGCAGTACTTC.

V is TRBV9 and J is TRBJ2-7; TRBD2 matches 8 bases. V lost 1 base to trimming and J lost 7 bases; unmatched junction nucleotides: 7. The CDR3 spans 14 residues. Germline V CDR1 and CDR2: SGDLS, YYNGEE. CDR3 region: CASSVSSGSNEQYF. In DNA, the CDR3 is TGTGCCAGCAGCGTATCGAGCGGGAGCAATGAGCAGTACTTC.

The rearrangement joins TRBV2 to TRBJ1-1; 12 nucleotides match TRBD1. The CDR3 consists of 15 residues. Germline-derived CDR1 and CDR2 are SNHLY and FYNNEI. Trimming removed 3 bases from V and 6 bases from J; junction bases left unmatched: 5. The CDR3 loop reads CASSDRGQGAAEAFF. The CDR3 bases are TGTGCCAGCAGTGACAGGGGACAGGGGGCAGCTGAAGCTTTCTTT.

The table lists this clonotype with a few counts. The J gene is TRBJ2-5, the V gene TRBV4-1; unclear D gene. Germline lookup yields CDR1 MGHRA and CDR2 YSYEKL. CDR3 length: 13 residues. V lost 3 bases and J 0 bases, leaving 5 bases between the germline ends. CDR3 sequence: CASSQRHQETQYF. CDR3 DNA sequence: TGCGCCAGCAGCCAGCGACACCAAGAGACCCAGTACTTC.

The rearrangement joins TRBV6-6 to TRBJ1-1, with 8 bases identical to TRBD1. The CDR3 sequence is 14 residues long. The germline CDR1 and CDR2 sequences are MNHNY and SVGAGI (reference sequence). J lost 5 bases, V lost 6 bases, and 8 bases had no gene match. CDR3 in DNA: TGTGCCAGCAGGGCCGACAGGGGTGGGACTGAAGCTTTCTTT. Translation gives CASRADRGGTEAFF.

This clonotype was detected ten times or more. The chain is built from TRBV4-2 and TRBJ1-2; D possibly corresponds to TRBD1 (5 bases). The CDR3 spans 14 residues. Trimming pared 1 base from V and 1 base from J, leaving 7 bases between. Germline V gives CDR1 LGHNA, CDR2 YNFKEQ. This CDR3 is CASSQAGNNYGYTF. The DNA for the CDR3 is TGTGCCAGCAGCCAAGCAGGGAATAACTATGGCTACACCTTC.

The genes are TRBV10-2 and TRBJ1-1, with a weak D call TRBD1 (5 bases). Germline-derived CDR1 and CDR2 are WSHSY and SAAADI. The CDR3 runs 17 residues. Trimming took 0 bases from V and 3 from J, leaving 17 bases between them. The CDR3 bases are TGCGCCAGCAGTGAGTCGAAGGGGATAAGTCGGGACACTGAAGCTTTCTTT. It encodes CASSESKGISRDTEAFF.

The DNA for the CDR3 is TGTGCCACCGGCCAGCTGGCGAACACCGGGGAGCTGTTTTTT. This codes for CATGQLANTGELFF. The genes are TRBV10-3 and TRBJ2-2, with D uncertain. V was clipped by 10 bases and J by 0 bases, with 12 bases between them. CDR1 and CDR2 from the germline V gene are ENHRY and SYGVKD. The CDR3 extends over 14 amino acids.

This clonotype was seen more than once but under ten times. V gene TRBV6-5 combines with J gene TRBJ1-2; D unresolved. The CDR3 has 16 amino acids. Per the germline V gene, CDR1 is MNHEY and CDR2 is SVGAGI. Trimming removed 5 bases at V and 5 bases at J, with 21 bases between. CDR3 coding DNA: TGTGCCAGCAGTCACCGACCTCTCCCCCCAACTTATGGCTACACCTTC. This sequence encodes CASSHRPLPPTYGYTF.

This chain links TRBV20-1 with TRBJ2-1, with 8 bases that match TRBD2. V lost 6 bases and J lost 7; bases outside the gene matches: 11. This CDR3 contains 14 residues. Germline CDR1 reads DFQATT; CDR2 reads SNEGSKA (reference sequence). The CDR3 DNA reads TGCAGTGCCCATCATTTCCGGGGGGGGAATGAGCAGTTCTTC. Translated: CSAHHFRGGNEQFF.

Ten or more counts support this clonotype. The DNA of the CDR3 is TGCAGTGCACGGACTAGCGGTAGCCAAGAGACCCAGTACTTC. Its protein product is CSARTSGSQETQYF. This rearrangement joins TRBV20-1 to TRBJ2-5; 10 bases align to TRBD2. Looked up from germline, CDR1 is DFQATT and CDR2 is SNEGSKA (reference sequence). V lost 6 bases and J lost 1; bases outside the gene matches: 5. The CDR3 contains 14 residues.

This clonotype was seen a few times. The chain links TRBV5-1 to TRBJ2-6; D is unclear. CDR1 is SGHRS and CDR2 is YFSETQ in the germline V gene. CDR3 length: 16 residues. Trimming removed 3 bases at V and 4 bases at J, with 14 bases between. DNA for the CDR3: TGCGCCAGCAGCTCCCAGAGCCTCCCCGGGGCCAACGTCCTGACTTTC. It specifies CASSSQSLPGANVLTF.

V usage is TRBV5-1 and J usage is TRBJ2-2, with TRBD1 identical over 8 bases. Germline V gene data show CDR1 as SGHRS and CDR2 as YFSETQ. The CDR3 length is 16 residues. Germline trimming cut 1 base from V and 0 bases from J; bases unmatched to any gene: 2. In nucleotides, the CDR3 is TGCGCCAGCAGCTTGTCCAGGGGGCCGAACACCGGGGAGCTGTTTTTT. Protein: CASSLSRGPNTGELFF.

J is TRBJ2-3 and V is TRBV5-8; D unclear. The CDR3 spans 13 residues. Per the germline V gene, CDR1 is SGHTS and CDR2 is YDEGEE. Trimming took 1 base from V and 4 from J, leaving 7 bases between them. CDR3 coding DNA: TGTGCCAGCAGCTTGTCTGACTCAGATACGCAGTATTTT. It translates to CASSLSDSDTQYF.

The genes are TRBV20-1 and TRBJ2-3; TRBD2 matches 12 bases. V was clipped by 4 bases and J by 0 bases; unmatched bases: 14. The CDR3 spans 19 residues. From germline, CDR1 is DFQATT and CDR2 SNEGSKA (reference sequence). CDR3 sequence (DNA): TGCAGTGCTACACAAAGCCGGACTAGCGGGATGTCTAGCACAGATACGCAGTATTTT. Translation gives CSATQSRTSGMSSTDTQYF.

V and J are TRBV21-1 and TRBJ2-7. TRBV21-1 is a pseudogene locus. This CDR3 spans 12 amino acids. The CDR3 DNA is TGTGCCAGTCTTGACGGACCCTACGAGCAGTACTTC. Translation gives CASLDGPYEQYF.